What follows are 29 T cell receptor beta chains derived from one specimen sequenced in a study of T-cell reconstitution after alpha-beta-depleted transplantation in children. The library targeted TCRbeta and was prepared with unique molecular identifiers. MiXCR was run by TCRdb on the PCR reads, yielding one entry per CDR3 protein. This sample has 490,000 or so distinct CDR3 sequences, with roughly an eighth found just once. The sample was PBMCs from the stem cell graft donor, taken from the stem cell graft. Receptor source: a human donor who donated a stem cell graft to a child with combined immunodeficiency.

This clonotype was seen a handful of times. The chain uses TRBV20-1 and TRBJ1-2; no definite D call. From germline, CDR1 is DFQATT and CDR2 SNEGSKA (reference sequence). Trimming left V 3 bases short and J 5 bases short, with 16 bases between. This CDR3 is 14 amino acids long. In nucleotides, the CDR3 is TGCAGTGCTAGGGTCGTCGGAGCACCATATGGCTACACCTTC. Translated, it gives CSARVVGAPYGYTF.

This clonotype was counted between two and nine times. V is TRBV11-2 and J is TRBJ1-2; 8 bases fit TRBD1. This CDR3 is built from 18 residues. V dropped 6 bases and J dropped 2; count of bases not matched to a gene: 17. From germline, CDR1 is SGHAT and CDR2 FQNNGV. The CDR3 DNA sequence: TGTGCCAGCAGATCAGGGGCGGGACAGGACGGTAAAAACTATGGCTACACCTTC. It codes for CASRSGAGQDGKNYGYTF.

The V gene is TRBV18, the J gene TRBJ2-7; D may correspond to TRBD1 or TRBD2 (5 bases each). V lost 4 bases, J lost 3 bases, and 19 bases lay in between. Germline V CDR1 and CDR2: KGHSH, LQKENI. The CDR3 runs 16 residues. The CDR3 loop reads CASSLGTDRTLYEQYF. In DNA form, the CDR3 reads TGTGCCAGCTCACTCGGGACGGACCGAACGCTCTACGAGCAGTACTTC.

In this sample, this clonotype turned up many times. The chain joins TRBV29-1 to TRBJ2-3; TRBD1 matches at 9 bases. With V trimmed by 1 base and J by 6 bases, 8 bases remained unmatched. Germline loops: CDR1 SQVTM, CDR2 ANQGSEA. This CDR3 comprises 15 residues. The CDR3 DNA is TGCAGCGTTGAAGCGGGGACAGGGCCGCCGGATACGCAGTATTTT. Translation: CSVEAGTGPPDTQYF.

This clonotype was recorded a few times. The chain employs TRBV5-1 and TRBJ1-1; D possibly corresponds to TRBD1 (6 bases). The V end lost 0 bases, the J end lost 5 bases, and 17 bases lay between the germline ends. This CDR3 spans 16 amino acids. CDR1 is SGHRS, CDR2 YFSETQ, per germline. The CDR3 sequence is CASSLEARGLRTEAFF. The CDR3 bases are TGCGCCAGCAGCTTGGAGGCGCGGGGGCTGAGAACTGAAGCTTTCTTT.

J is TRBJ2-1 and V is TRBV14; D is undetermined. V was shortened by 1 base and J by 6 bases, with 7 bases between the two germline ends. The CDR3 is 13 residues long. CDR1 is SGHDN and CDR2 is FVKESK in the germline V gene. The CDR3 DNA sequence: TGTGCCAGCAGCCAAGGAACAAGCAATGAGCAGTTCTTC. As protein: CASSQGTSNEQFF. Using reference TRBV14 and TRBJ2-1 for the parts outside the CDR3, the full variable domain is EAGVTQFPSHSVIEKGQTVTLRCDPISGHDNLYWYRRVMGKEIKFLLHFVKESKQDESGMPNNRFLAERTGGTYSTLKVQPAELEDSGVYFCASSQGTSNEQFFGPGTRLTVL.

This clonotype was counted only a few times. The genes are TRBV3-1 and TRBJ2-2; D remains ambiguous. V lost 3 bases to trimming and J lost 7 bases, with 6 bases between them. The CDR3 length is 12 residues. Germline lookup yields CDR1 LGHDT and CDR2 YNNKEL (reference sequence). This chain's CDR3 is CASSHYGGELFF. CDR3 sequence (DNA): TGTGCCAGCAGCCACTACGGCGGGGAGCTGTTTTTT.

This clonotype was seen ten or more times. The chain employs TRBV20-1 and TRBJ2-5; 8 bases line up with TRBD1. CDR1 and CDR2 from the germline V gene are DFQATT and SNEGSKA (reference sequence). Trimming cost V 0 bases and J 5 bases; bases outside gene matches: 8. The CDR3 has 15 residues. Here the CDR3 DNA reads TGCAGTGCTAGAGATCCGACAGGGGCCGGGGAGACCCAGTACTTC. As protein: CSARDPTGAGETQYF.

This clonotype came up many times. The CDR3 DNA sequence: TGTGCCAGCAGTTACGTAGCCGGGACAGGAGGTTTTGGGGAGCTGTTTTTT. This codes for CASSYVAGTGGFGELFF. The chain combines TRBV6-2 or TRBV6-3 with TRBJ2-2, with 8 bases identical to TRBD1. V lost 2 bases and J lost 8; bases outside the gene matches: 13. This CDR3 has 17 residues. CDR1 and CDR2 (germline): MNHEY, SVGEGT.

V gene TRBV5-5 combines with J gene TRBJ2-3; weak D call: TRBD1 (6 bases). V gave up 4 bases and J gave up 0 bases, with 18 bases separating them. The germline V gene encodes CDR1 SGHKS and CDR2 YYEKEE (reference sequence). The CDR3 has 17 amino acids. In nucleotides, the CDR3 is TGTGCCAGCAGCGAGGGACATCCAGGTACTAGCACAGATACGCAGTATTTT. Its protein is CASSEGHPGTSTDTQYF.

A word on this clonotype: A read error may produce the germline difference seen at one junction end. CDR3: CTSSLIGTRSLRDLYEQYF. CDR3 nucleotide sequence: TGTACCAGCAGCCTGATAGGGACTAGAAGTTTAAGGGACCTCTACGAGCAGTACTTC. The chain uses TRBV3-1 and TRBJ2-7; 8 bases agree with TRBD2. CDR1 is LGHDT, CDR2 YNNKEL, per germline (reference sequence). This CDR3 has 19 residues.

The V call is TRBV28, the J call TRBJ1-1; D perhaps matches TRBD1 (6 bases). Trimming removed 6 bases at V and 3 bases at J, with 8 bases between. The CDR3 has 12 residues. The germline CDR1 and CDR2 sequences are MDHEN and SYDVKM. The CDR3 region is CASSNRDTEAFF. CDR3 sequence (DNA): TGTGCCAGCAGCAACAGGGACACTGAAGCTTTCTTT.

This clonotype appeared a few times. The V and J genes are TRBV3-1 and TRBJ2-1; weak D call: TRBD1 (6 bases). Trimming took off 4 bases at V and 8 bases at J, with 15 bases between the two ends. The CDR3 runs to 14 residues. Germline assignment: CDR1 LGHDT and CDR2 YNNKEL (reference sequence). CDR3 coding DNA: TGTGCCAGCAGCCTCCTCCAGGGGAGTCATGAGCAGTTCTTC. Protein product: CASSLLQGSHEQFF.

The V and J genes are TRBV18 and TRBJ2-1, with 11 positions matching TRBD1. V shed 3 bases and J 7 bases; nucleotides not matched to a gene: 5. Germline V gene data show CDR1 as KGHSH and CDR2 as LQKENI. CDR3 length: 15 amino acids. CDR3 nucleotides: TGTGCCAGCTCACCGGACAGGGGGCTTCTGAATGAGCAGTTCTTC. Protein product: CASSPDRGLLNEQFF.

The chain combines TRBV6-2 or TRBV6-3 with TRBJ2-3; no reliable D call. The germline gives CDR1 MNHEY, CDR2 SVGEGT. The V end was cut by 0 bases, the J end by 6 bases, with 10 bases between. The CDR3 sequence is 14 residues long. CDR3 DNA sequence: TGTGCCAGCAGTTACTCCCGGGTAGTTGATACGCAGTATTTT. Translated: CASSYSRVVDTQYF.

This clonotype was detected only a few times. The CDR3 loop reads CASSPQGLAGRTGEQFF. CDR3 in DNA: TGTGCCAGCAGTCCACAGGGACTAGCGGGGCGTACAGGTGAGCAGTTCTTC. V and J are TRBV27 and TRBJ2-1, with 13 bases aligning to TRBD2. V shed 5 bases, J shed 9 bases, and the junction held 13 bases outside the gene matches. The CDR3 is 17 amino acids. The V gene's germline CDR1 is MNHEY and CDR2 SMNVEV (reference sequence).

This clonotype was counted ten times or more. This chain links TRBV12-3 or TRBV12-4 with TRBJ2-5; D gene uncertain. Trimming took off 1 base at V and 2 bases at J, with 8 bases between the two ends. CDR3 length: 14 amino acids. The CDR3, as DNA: TGTGCCAGCAGTTTAGGCAGGCTGCAAGAGACCCAGTACTTC. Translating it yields CASSLGRLQETQYF.

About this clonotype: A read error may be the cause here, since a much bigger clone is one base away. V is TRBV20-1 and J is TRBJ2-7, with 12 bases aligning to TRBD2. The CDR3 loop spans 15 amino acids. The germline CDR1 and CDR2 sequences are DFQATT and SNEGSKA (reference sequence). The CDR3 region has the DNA TGCAGTGCTAGGGGGACTAGCGGGCCGTCCTACGAGGAGTACTTC. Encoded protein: CSARGTSGPSYEEYF.

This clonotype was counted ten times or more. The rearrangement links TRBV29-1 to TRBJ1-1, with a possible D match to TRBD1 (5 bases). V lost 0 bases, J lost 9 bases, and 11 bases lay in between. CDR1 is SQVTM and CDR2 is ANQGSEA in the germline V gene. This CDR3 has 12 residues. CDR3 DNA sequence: TGCAGCGTTGAAGATCGATGGGGGAAAGCTTTCTTT. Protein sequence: CSVEDRWGKAFF.

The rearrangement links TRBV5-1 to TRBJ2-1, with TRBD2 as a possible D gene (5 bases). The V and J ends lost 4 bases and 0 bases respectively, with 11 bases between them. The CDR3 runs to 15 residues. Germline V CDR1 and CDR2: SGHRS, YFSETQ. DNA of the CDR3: TGCGCCAGCAGCCCGCTAGCTCCCTCCTACAATGAGCAGTTCTTC. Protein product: CASSPLAPSYNEQFF.

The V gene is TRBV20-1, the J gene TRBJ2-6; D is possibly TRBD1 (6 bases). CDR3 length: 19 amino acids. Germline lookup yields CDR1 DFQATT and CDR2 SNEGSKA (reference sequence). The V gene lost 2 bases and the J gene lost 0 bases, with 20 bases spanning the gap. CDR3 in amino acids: CSARKGEGTTDSGANVLTF. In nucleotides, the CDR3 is TGCAGTGCTAGAAAGGGAGAAGGGACAACAGACTCTGGGGCCAACGTCCTGACTTTC.

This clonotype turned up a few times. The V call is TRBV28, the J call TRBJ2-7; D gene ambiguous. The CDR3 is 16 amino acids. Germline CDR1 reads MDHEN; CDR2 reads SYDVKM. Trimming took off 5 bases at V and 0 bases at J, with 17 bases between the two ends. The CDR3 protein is CASSPSQSPSSYEQYF. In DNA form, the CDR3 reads TGTGCCAGCAGTCCTAGTCAATCCCCCTCCTCCTACGAGCAGTACTTC.

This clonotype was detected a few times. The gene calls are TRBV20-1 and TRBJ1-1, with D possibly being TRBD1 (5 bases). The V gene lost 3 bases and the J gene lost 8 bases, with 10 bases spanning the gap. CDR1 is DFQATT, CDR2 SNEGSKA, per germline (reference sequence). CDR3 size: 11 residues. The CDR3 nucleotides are TGCAGTGCTAGTCGTGGACAAGAAGCTTTCTTT. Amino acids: CSASRGQEAFF.

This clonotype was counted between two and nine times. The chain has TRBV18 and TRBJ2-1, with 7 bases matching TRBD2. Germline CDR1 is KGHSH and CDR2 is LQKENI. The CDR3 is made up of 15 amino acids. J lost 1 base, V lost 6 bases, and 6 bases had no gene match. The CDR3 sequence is CASSQNGGSYNEQFF. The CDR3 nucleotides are TGTGCCAGCTCCCAGAACGGGGGGTCCTACAATGAGCAGTTCTTC.

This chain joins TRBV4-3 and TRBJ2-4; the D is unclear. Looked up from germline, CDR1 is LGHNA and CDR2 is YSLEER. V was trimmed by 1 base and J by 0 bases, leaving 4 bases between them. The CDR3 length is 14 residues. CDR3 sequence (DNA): TGCGCCAGCAGCCAAGCGGTAGCCAAAAACATTCAGTACTTC. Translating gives CASSQAVAKNIQYF.

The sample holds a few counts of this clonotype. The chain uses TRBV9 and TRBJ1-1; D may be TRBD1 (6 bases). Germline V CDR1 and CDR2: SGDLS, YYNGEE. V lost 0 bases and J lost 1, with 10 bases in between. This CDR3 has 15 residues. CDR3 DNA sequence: TGTGCCAGCAGCGTAGGGGACACTTCGAACACTGAAGCTTTCTTT. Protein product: CASSVGDTSNTEAFF.

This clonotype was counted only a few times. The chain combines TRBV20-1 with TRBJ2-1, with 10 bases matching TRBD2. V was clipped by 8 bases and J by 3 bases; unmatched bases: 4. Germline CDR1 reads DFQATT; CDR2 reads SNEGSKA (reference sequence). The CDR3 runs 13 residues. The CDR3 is CSPIAGGYNEQFF. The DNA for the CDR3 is TGCAGTCCCATAGCGGGGGGCTACAATGAGCAGTTCTTC.

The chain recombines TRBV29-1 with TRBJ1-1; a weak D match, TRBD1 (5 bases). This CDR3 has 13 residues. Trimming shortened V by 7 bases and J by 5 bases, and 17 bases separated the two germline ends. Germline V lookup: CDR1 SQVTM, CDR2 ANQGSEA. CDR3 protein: CSDTRGVGTEAFF. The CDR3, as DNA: TGCAGCGATACTCGGGGGGTGGGAACTGAAGCTTTCTTT.

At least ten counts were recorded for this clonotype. The CDR3 loop is CSVEWAINQPQHF. CDR3 sequence (DNA): TGCAGCGTTGAGTGGGCCATTAATCAGCCCCAGCATTTT. The J gene is TRBJ1-5, the V gene TRBV29-1; D remains ambiguous. Germline assignment: CDR1 SQVTM and CDR2 ANQGSEA. Deletions cut 3 bases from V and 4 bases from J, with 10 bases between. The CDR3 has 13 residues.